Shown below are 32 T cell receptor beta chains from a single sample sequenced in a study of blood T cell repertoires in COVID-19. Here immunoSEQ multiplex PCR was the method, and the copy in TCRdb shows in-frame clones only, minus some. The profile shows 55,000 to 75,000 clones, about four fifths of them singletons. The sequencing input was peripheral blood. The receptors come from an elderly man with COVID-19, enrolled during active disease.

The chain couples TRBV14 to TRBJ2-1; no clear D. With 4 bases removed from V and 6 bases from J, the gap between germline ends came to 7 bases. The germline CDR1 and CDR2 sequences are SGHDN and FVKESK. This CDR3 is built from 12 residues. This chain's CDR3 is CASSLSGNEQFF. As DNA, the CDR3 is TGTGCCAGCAGCCTATCGGGCAATGAGCAGTTCTTC. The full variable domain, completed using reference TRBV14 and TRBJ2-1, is EAGVTQFPSHSVIEKGQTVTLRCDPISGHDNLYWYRRVMGKEIKFLLHFVKESKQDESGMPNNRFLAERTGGTYSTLKVQPAELEDSGVYFCASSLSGNEQFFGPGTRLTVL.

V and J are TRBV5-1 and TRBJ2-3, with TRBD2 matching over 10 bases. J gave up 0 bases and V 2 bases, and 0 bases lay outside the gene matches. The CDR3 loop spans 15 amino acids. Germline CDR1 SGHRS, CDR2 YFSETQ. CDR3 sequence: CASSFSGGSTDTQYF. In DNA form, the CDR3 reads TGCGCCAGCAGCTTTAGCGGGGGGAGCACAGATACGCAGTATTTT.

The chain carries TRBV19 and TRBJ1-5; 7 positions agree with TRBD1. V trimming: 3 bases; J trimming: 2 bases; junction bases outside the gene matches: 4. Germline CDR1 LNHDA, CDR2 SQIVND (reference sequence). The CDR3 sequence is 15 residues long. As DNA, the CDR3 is TGTGCCAGTAGTATTACAGGGGTAGGCAATCAGCCCCAGCATTTT. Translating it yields CASSITGVGNQPQHF.

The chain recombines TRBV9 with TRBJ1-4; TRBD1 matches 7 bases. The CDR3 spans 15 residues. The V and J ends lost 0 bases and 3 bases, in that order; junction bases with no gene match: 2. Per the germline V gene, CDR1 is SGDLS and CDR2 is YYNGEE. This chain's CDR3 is CASSVDGQANEKLFF. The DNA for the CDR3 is TGTGCCAGCAGCGTAGACGGACAGGCTAATGAAAAACTGTTTTTT.

CDR3 protein: CASSERDPLPSGTQYF. As DNA, the CDR3 is TGTGCCAGCAGTGAAAGAGACCCATTGCCGTCAGGGACCCAGTACTTC. The chain employs TRBV6-1 and TRBJ2-5; unclear D gene. The germline V gene has CDR1 MNHNS and CDR2 SASEGT. The CDR3 totals 16 residues. V shed 2 bases and J shed 7 bases, with 20 bases lying between them.

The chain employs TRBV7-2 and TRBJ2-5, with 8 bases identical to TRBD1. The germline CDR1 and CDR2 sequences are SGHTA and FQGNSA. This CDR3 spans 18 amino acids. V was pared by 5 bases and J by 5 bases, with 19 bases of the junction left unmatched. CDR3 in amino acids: CASSPSRYPGGVVETQYF. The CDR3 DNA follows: TGTGCCAGCAGCCCTTCGCGCTACCCAGGGGGCGTAGTGGAGACCCAGTACTTC.

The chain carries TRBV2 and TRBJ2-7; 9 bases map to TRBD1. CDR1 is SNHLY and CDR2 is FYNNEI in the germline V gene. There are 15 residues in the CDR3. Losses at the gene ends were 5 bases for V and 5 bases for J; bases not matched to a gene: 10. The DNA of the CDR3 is TGTGCCAGCAGTCTGAGCGGGACAGGGATGGACGAGCAGTACGTC. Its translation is CASSLSGTGMDEQYV.

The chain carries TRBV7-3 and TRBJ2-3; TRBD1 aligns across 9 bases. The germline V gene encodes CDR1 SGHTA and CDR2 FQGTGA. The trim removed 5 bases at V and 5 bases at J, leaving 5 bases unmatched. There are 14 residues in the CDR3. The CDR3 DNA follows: TGTGCCAGCAGCCCGGGACAGGGTAGAGATACGCAGTATTTT. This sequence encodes CASSPGQGRDTQYF.

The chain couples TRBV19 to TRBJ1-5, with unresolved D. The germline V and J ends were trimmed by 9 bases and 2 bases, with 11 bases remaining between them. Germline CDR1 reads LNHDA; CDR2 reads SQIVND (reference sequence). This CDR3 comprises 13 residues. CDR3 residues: CASAGVGNQPQHF. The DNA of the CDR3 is TGTGCCAGCGCCGGTGTGGGCAATCAGCCCCAGCATTTT.

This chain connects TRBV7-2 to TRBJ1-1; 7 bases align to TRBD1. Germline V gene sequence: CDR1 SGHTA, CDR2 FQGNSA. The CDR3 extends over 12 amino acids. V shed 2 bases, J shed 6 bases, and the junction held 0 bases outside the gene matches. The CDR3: CASSLQGAEAFF. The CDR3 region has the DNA TGTGCCAGCAGCTTACAGGGGGCTGAAGCTTTCTTT. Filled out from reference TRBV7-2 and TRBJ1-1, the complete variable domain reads GAGVSQSPSNKVTEKGKDVELRCDPISGHTALYWYRQSLGQGLEFLIYFQGNSAPDKSGLPSDRFSAERTGGSVSTLTIQRTQQEDSAVYLCASSLQGAEAFFGQGTRLTVV.

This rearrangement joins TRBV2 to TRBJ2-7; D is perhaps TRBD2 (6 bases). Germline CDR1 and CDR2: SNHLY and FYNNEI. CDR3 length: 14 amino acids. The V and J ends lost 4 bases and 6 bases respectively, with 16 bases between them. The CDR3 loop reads CASSGPAGQVEQYV. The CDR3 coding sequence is TGTGCCAGCAGTGGACCCGCGGGGCAGGTCGAGCAGTACGTC.

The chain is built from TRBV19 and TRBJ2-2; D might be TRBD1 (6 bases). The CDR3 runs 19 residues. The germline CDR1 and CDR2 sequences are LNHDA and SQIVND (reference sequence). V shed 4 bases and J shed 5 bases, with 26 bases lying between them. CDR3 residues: CASSKGVSRYFRTTGELFF. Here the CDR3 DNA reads TGTGCCAGTAGTAAGGGGGTCTCGCGATATTTTAGAACTACCGGGGAGCTGTTTTTT. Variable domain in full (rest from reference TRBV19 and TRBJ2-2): DGGITQSPKYLFRKEGQNVTLSCEQNLNHDAMYWYRQDPGQGLRLIYYSQIVNDFQKGDIAEGYSVSREKKESFPLTVTSAQKNPTAFYLCASSKGVSRYFRTTGELFFGEGSRLTVL.

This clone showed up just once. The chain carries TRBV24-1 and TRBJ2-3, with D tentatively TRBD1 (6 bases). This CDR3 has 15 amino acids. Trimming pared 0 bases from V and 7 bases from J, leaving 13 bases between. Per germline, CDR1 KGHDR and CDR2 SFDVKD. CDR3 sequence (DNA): TGTGCCACCAGTGATTTGCAGGGGCAGCTTAATACGCAGTATTTT. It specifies CATSDLQGQLNTQYF.

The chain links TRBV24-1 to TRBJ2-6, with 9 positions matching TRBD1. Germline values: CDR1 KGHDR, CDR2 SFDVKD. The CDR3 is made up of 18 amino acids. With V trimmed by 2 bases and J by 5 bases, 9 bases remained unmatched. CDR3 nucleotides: TGTGCCACCAGTGATTCCCACTATAACAGGGGGCGGGCCAACGTCCTGACTTTC. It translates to CATSDSHYNRGRANVLTF.

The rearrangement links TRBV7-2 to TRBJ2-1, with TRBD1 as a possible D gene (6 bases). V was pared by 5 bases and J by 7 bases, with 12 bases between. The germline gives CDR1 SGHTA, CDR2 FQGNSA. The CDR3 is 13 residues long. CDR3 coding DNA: TGTGCCAGCAGCCTACAGGGCTGGAATGAGCAGTTCTTC. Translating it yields CASSLQGWNEQFF.

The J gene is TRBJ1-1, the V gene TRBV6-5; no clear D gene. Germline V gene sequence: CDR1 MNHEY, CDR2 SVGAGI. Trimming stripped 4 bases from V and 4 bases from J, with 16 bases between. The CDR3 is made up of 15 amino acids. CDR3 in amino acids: CASSFIHEVGTEAFF. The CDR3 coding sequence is TGTGCCAGCAGTTTCATTCACGAGGTGGGCACTGAAGCTTTCTTT.

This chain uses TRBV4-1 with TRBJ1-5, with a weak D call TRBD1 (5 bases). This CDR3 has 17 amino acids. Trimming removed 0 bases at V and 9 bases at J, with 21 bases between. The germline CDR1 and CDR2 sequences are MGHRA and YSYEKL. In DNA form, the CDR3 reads TGCGCCAGCAGCCAAGATGACAGCCCGTCCATGCCGGGGCCCCAGCATTTT. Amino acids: CASSQDDSPSMPGPQHF.

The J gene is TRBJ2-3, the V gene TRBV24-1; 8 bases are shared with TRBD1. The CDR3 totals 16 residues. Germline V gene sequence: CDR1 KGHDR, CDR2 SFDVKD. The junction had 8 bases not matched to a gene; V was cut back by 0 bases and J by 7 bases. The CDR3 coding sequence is TGTGCCACCAGTGATTTGCAGGGGGCCACGAGGAATACGCAGTATTTT. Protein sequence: CATSDLQGATRNTQYF.

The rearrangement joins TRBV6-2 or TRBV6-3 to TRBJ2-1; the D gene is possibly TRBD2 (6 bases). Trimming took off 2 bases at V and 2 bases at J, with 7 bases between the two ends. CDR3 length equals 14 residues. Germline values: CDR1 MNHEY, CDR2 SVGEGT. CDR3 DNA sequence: TGTGCCAGCAGTTACCCGGGGGCCTACAATGAGCAGTTCTTC. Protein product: CASSYPGAYNEQFF.

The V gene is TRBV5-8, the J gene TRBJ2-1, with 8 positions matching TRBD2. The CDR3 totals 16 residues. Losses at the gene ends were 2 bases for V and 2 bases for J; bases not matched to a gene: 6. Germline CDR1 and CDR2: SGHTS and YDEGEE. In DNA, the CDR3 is TGTGCCAGCAGCTTCGATAGCGGGACCACCTACAATGAGCAGTTCTTC. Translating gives CASSFDSGTTYNEQFF.

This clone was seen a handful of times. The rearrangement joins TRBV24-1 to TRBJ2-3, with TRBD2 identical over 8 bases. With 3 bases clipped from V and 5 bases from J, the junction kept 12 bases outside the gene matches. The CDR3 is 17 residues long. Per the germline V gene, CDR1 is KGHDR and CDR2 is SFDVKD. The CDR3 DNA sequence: TGTGCCACCAGTGATCTCAATCCGGGACTAGACCGAGATACGCAGTATTTT. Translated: CATSDLNPGLDRDTQYF.

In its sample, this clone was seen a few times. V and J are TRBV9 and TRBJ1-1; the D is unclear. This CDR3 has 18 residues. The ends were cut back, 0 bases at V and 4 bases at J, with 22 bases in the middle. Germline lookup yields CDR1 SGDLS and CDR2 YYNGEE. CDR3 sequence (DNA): TGTGCCAGCAGCGTAGACGGTAGGAGCAAGGGAGGCGGCACTGAAGCTTTCTTT. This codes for CASSVDGRSKGGGTEAFF.

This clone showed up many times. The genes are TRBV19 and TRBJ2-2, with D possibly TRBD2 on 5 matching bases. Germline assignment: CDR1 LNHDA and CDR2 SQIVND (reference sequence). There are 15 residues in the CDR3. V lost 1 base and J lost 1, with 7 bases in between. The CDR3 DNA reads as TGTGCCAGTAGTATAGGGGCGGGGAACACCGGGGAGCTGTTTTTT. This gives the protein CASSIGAGNTGELFF. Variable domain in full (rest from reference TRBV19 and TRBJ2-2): DGGITQSPKYLFRKEGQNVTLSCEQNLNHDAMYWYRQDPGQGLRLIYYSQIVNDFQKGDIAEGYSVSREKKESFPLTVTSAQKNPTAFYLCASSIGAGNTGELFFGEGSRLTVL.

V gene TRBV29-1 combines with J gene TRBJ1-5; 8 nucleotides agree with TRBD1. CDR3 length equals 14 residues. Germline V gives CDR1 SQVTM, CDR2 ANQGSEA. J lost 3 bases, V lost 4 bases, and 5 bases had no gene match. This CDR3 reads CSVGQGYDNQPQHF. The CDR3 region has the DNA TGCAGCGTTGGACAGGGGTATGACAATCAGCCCCAGCATTTT.

The CDR3: CAISPRQADSPLHF. CDR3 nucleotides: TGTGCCATCAGCCCTCGACAGGCTGATTCACCCCTCCACTTT. The rearrangement links TRBV10-3 to TRBJ1-6; possibly TRBD1 for D (6 bases). V was trimmed by 6 bases and J by 8 bases, leaving 14 bases between them. Germline V CDR1 and CDR2: ENHRY, SYGVKD. CDR3 length: 14 residues.

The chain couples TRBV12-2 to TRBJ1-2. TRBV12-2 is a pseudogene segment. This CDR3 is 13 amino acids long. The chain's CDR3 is CASRLEGEGGYTF. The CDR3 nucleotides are TGTGCAAGTCGCTTAGAGGGCGAGGGTGGCTACACCTTC.

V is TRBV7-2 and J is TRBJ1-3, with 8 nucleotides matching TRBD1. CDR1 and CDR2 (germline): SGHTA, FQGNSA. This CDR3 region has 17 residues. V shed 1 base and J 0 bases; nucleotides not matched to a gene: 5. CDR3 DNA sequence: TGTGCCAGCAGCTTAGGTGTAGGGACAGGCTCTGGAAACACCATATATTTT. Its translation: CASSLGVGTGSGNTIYF.

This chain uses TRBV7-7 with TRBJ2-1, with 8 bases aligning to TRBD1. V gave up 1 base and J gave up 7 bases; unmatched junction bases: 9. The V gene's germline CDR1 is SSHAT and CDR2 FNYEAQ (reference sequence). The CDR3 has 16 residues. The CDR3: CASSLGAGGGKNEQFF. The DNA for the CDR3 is TGTGCCAGCAGCTTAGGGGCAGGGGGCGGTAAGAATGAGCAGTTCTTC.

This CDR3 is CASSLSGGAYTQYF. CDR3 sequence (DNA): TGCGCCAGCAGCTTGAGTGGGGGGGCCTATACGCAGTATTTT. The chain has TRBV5-1 and TRBJ2-3; TRBD2 might be the D (7 bases). Germline V gene lookup returns CDR1 SGHRS and CDR2 YFSETQ. CDR3 length equals 14 residues. The ends were cut back, 1 base at V and 7 bases at J, with 13 bases in the middle.

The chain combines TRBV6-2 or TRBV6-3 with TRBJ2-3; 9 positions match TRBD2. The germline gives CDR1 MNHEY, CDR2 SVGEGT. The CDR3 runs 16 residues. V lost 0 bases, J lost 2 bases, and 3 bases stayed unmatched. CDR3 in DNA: TGTGCCAGCAGTTACTCGACTAGCGGACCCACAGATACGCAGTATTTT. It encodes CASSYSTSGPTDTQYF.

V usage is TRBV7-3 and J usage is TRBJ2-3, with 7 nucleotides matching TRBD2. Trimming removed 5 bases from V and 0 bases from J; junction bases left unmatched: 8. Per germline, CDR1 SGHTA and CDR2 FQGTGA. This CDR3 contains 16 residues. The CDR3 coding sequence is TGTGCCAGCAGCCCCCGGGGACTAACAAGCACAGATACGCAGTATTTT. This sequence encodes CASSPRGLTSTDTQYF.

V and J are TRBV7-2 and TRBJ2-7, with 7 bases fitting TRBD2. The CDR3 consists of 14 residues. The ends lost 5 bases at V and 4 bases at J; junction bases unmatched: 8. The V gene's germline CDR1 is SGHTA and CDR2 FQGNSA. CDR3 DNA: TGTGCCAGCAGCATACTAGGCGGGAGATACGAGCAGTACGTC. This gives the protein CASSILGGRYEQYV.